This T cell receptor (beta chain) comes out of a study of response to subunit inactivated influenza vaccine listed by TCRdb under 2018. In the study overall: The study used deep quantitative T cell receptor repertoire profiling to track responses to a trivalent subunit inactivated influenza vaccine.

Libraries came from RT-PCR. Reads for this sample came from an Illumina HiSeq 2500. In-frame beta chains were kept once TCRdb had trimmed the public reads at Q25 with fastp and called clones with MiXCR. Every distinct CDR3 protein forms one entry, paired with its most common genes and DNA. The sample profile shows approximately 530,000 distinct CDR3 sequences; around 8% of them were found once. Under 15% of the sample is in the top ten clones. There are 13 amino acids in the CDR3, from cysteine to phenylalanine inclusive. The CDR3 DNA has 39 bases and is translated from base 1. In the germline V gene (reference sequence), CDR1 corresponds to DFQATT and CDR2 to SNEGSKA. V drops 3 bases and J drops 2 bases, leaving 7 bases in between. This clonotype showed up just a few times. This clone's antigen is unknown. Per-base qualities were not stored, and no clone one base away is much larger. Results and caveats for the whole study, not just this receptor: According to the authors, only a limited number of new T cells may be recruited by each seasonal influenza vaccination.

The sample here was PBMCs from blood, taken less than 30 months after vaccination. The receptor chain draws on TRBV20-1 and TRBJ2-2, with the D gene uncertain. This TCR derives from a man in his fifties or sixties who received an inactivated influenza vaccine. Donor details come from another sample of the same person, matched by shared clones. CDR3 reads: CSASVPNTGELFF. The DNA is as follows: TGCAGTGCTAGTGTACCAAACACCGGGGAGCTGTTTTTT.